The next 23 T cell receptor beta chains were all read from a single sample in a study of blood T cell repertoires in COVID-19. Sequenced by immunoSEQ multiplex PCR; TCRdb stores in-frame clones only, minus some. In the table there are about 350,000 clones, roughly 90% of which are singletons. The specimen sequenced was PBMCs or T cells enriched from blood (not recorded which). Receptors were obtained from a woman in her twenties or thirties who had recovered from COVID-19.

V gene TRBV5-4 combines with J gene TRBJ2-7; 9 bases match TRBD1. V lost 3 bases, J lost 6 bases, and 7 bases stayed unmatched. CDR1 and CDR2 from the germline V gene are SGHNT and YYREEE (reference sequence). The CDR3 extends over 14 amino acids. CDR3 residues: CASSYVGTGREQYF. In DNA, the CDR3 is TGTGCCAGCAGCTACGTCGGGACAGGGCGCGAGCAGTACTTC.

This chain links TRBV7-6 with TRBJ2-1; 10 positions agree with TRBD2. Germline lookup yields CDR1 SGHVS and CDR2 FNYEAQ. J gave up 8 bases and V 0 bases, and 7 bases lay outside the gene matches. The CDR3 is 16 amino acids. CDR3 sequence (DNA): TGTGCCAGCAGCTTAGCGGGAGCGGGGGGGCGGGATGAGCAGTTCTTC. This codes for CASSLAGAGGRDEQFF.

This chain connects TRBV27 to TRBJ2-1; D unresolved. Trimming took 3 bases from V and 6 from J, leaving 9 bases between them. CDR1 and CDR2 from the germline V gene are MNHEY and SMNVEV (reference sequence). This CDR3 comprises 13 residues. CDR3 sequence (DNA): TGTGCCAGCAGTTTGAGCGCGTCCAATGAGCAGTTCTTC. This gives the protein CASSLSASNEQFF.

V is TRBV30 and J is TRBJ1-1, with unresolved D. This CDR3 contains 20 residues. Trimming took off 2 bases at V and 5 bases at J, with 33 bases between the two ends. Germline V gene lookup returns CDR1 GTSNPN and CDR2 SVGIG (reference sequence). In DNA, the CDR3 is TGTGCCTGGAGTTCGGAATTGGGGAGGTGGCGTGGGGTCTGGGGAACTGAAGCTTTCTTT. Protein sequence: CAWSSELGRWRGVWGTEAFF.

The chain recombines TRBV5-5 with TRBJ2-1; D is possibly TRBD1 (5 bases). Germline V gene sequence: CDR1 SGHKS, CDR2 YYEKEE (reference sequence). The CDR3 contains 16 residues. The V and J ends lost 4 bases and 0 bases respectively, with 14 bases between them. The CDR3 coding sequence is TGTGCCAGCAGCGAAGACAGAGTTCCCTCCTACAATGAGCAGTTCTTC. This sequence encodes CASSEDRVPSYNEQFF.

In its sample, this clone was seen once. The chain links TRBV30 to TRBJ1-1; D uncertain. Trimming removed 0 bases at V and 11 bases at J, with 10 bases between. This CDR3 is 11 amino acids long. The germline gives CDR1 GTSNPN, CDR2 SVGIG (reference sequence). The CDR3 reads CAWSVTIEAFF. In DNA form, the CDR3 reads TGTGCCTGGAGTGTAACCATAGAGGCTTTCTTT. The complete variable domain, with remaining parts taken from reference TRBV30 and TRBJ1-1, reads SQTIHQWPATLVQPVGSPLSLECTVEGTSNPNLYWYRQAAGRGLQLLFYSVGIGQISSEVPQNLSASRPQDRQFILSSKKLLLSDSGFYLCAWSVTIEAFFGQGTRLTVV.

This sequence joins TRBV10-3 and TRBJ1-1, with a tentative D call TRBD1 (6 bases). V dropped 8 bases and J dropped 0 bases, with 13 bases sitting between them. Germline assignment: CDR1 ENHRY and CDR2 SYGVKD. This CDR3 contains 14 residues. DNA for the CDR3: TGTGCCATCCGCGACAGGAAGATGAACACTGAAGCTTTCTTT. It specifies CAIRDRKMNTEAFF.

V usage is TRBV24-1 and J usage is TRBJ1-4; 10 nucleotides match TRBD1. This CDR3 has 17 amino acids. Germline lookup yields CDR1 KGHDR and CDR2 SFDVKD. With 4 bases clipped from V and 2 bases from J, the junction kept 6 bases outside the gene matches. CDR3 coding DNA: TGTGCCACCAGTGAATGGACAGGGGGGTTCACTAATGAAAAACTGTTTTTT. It translates to CATSEWTGGFTNEKLFF.

The rearrangement links TRBV11-2 to TRBJ2-1; D uncertain. CDR3 length equals 12 residues. The ends were cut back, 5 bases at V and 4 bases at J, with 6 bases in the middle. Germline V gene data show CDR1 as SGHAT and CDR2 as FQNNGV. The CDR3 DNA is TGTGCCAGCAGCCGTACTTACAATGAGCAGTTCTTC. Translation gives CASSRTYNEQFF.

This sequence joins TRBV2 and TRBJ1-1; TRBD1 is a possible D gene (5 bases). The V end lost 5 bases, the J end lost 1 base, and 8 bases lay between the germline ends. Germline CDR1 is SNHLY and CDR2 is FYNNEI. CDR3 length: 13 amino acids. CDR3 coding DNA: TGTGCCAGCAGTAATCAGGGGAACACTGAAGCTTTCTTT. Residues: CASSNQGNTEAFF. The full variable domain, its missing parts supplied by reference TRBV2 and TRBJ1-1, is EPEVTQTPSHQVTQMGQEVILRCVPISNHLYFYWYRQILGQKVEFLVSFYNNEISEKSEIFDDQFSVERPDGSNFTLKIRSTKLEDSAMYFCASSNQGNTEAFFGQGTRLTVV.

The V call is TRBV19, the J call TRBJ1-5; D remains unclear. The V end was cut by 2 bases, the J end by 6 bases, with 11 bases between. Germline CDR1 reads LNHDA; CDR2 reads SQIVND (reference sequence). The CDR3 extends over 14 amino acids. The CDR3 DNA sequence: TGTGCCAGTAGTATAACGCCGGCGGGTCAGCCCCAGCATTTT. Protein product: CASSITPAGQPQHF.

This clone was observed a single time. V is TRBV5-4 and J is TRBJ1-1, with D possibly matching TRBD1 (5 bases). CDR3 size: 14 residues. The germline V and J ends were trimmed by 0 bases and 1 base, with 7 bases remaining between them. The germline CDR1 and CDR2 sequences are SGHNT and YYREEE (reference sequence). CDR3 region: CASSLAGQNTEAFF. The CDR3, as DNA: TGTGCCAGCAGCTTGGCAGGGCAGAACACTGAAGCTTTCTTT.

The chain has TRBV5-1 and TRBJ2-5, with D tentatively TRBD1 (6 bases). The V gene's germline CDR1 is SGHRS and CDR2 YFSETQ. The CDR3 consists of 14 residues. Trimming removed 4 bases from V and 0 bases from J, with 10 bases in between. The CDR3 DNA sequence: TGCGCCAGCAGCGGTGGACAGAACCAAGAGACCCAGTACTTC. Its protein is CASSGGQNQETQYF.

This chain connects TRBV4-3 to TRBJ2-5; TRBD1 matches at 8 bases. With 0 bases clipped from V and 3 bases from J, the junction kept 6 bases outside the gene matches. The germline gives CDR1 LGHNA, CDR2 YSLEER. This CDR3 region has 16 residues. CDR3 sequence reads: CASSQEPGQVEETQYF. DNA of the CDR3: TGCGCCAGCAGCCAAGAGCCGGGACAGGTCGAAGAGACCCAGTACTTC.

V usage is TRBV3-1 (or the pseudogene TRBV3-2) and J usage is TRBJ2-5; 10 nucleotides line up with TRBD2. This CDR3 spans 16 amino acids. Germline V gene sequence: CDR1 LGHDT, CDR2 YNNKEL (reference sequence). The ends lost 0 bases at V and 4 bases at J; junction bases unmatched: 5. CDR3 coding DNA: TGTGCCAGCAGCCAAGAAATCTCTAGCGGGGGAGAGACCCAGTACTTC. This sequence encodes CASSQEISSGGETQYF.

The gene calls are TRBV7-6 and TRBJ2-7; 13 nucleotides line up with TRBD2. CDR1 is SGHVS and CDR2 is FNYEAQ in the germline V gene. The V and J ends lost 1 base and 0 bases, in that order; junction bases with no gene match: 0. The CDR3 covers 16 residues. The CDR3 sequence: CASSLGTSGSSYEQYF. For the CDR3, the DNA is TGTGCCAGCAGCTTAGGGACTAGCGGGAGCTCCTACGAGCAGTACTTC.

The CDR3 nucleotides read TGCGCCAGCAGCTTGGCCGGGACAGGTACCCTCGGGTACGAGCAGTACTTC. Translated, it gives CASSLAGTGTLGYEQYF. V gene TRBV5-1 combines with J gene TRBJ2-7; 8 bases are shared with TRBD1. This CDR3 comprises 17 residues. Losses at the gene ends were 0 bases for V and 4 bases for J; bases not matched to a gene: 12. Germline V lookup: CDR1 SGHRS, CDR2 YFSETQ.

The J gene is TRBJ2-5, the V gene TRBV29-1; 8 bases are a match to TRBD1. Germline values: CDR1 SQVTM, CDR2 ANQGSEA. The CDR3 length is 15 residues. Trimming took 1 base from V and 1 from J; bases not matched to a gene: 5. CDR3 in amino acids: CSVEGEGQGQETQYF. CDR3 coding DNA: TGCAGCGTTGAAGGGGAAGGACAGGGCCAAGAGACCCAGTACTTC.

This chain connects TRBV28 to TRBJ2-1; 11 bases are a match to TRBD1. The CDR3 contains 17 residues. The J segment lost 3 bases and the V segment lost 2 bases, leaving 6 bases of the junction unmatched. The V gene's germline CDR1 is MDHEN and CDR2 SYDVKM. The CDR3 loop reads CASSLTGQGGFYNEQFF. The DNA for the CDR3 is TGTGCCAGCAGTTTAACGGGACAGGGGGGATTCTACAATGAGCAGTTCTTC.

In regard to this clone: Other DNA sequences in this sample translate to the same CDR3. The V call is TRBV5-1, the J call TRBJ1-2, with TRBD1 matching 9 bases. J lost 3 bases, V lost 1 base, and 7 bases had no gene match. The CDR3 is made up of 16 amino acids. The germline V gene encodes CDR1 SGHRS and CDR2 YFSETQ. The CDR3 sequence is CASSLSPGQGDYGYTF. The CDR3 nucleotides are TGCGCCAGCAGCTTGTCCCCGGGACAGGGTGACTATGGCTACACCTTC.

This sequence joins TRBV27 and TRBJ1-4; D gene uncertain. The CDR3 runs 11 residues. Germline lookup yields CDR1 MNHEY and CDR2 SMNVEV (reference sequence). V was trimmed by 5 bases and J by 5 bases, leaving 3 bases between them. The CDR3 DNA reads TGTGCCAGCAGTACAAATGAAAAACTGTTTTTT. It encodes CASSTNEKLFF. The full variable domain, its missing parts supplied by reference TRBV27 and TRBJ1-4, is EAQVTQNPRYLITVTGKKLTVTCSQNMNHEYMSWYRQDPGLGLRQIYYSMNVEVTDKGDVPEGYKVSRKEKRNFPLILESPSPNQTSLYFCASSTNEKLFFGSGTQLSVL.

The J gene is TRBJ2-3, the V gene TRBV5-4; tentatively, D is TRBD2 (7 bases). V gave up 2 bases and J gave up 4 bases, with 14 bases separating them. Germline V gene data show CDR1 as SGHNT and CDR2 as YYREEE (reference sequence). CDR3 size: 15 residues. The CDR3 reads CASSFSGGGPDTQYF. The CDR3 DNA is TGTGCCAGCAGCTTCTCTGGGGGGGGCCCAGATACGCAGTATTTT.

The chain uses TRBV19 and TRBJ1-2; 7 nucleotides line up with TRBD1. In germline, CDR1 is LNHDA, CDR2 SQIVND (reference sequence). Trimming removed 6 bases from V and 0 bases from J; junction bases left unmatched: 4. This CDR3 region has 14 residues. CDR3 DNA sequence: TGTGCCAGTAGCAGACAGGGTCCTAACTATGGCTACACCTTC. This translates into CASSRQGPNYGYTF.